Shown below are 18 T cell receptor beta chains from a single sample sequenced in a study of CDR3 diversity in severe acne. In TCRdb, the PCR reads were re-called with MiXCR into one record per CDR3 protein. In the table there are approximately 80,000 distinct CDR3 sequences, under 65% of which are singletons. The sample taken for sequencing was blood. All receptors derive from a male donor in good health, without acne.

The chain couples TRBV24-1 to TRBJ2-1, with D uncertain. CDR3 length: 14 amino acids. V was pared by 2 bases and J by 7 bases, with 11 bases between. Per germline, CDR1 KGHDR and CDR2 SFDVKD. Written as DNA, the CDR3 is TGTGCCACCAGTGATTCCCAGATCCGGAATGAGCAGTTCTTC. This sequence encodes CATSDSQIRNEQFF.

The chain uses TRBV13 and TRBJ1-1; D ambiguous. With 0 bases removed from V and 5 bases from J, the gap between germline ends came to 10 bases. Germline assignment: CDR1 PRHDT and CDR2 FYEKMQ (reference sequence). The CDR3 covers 14 residues. CDR3 sequence: CASSLGGAGTEAFF. The CDR3 nucleotides are TGTGCCAGCAGCTTAGGGGGCGCGGGAACTGAAGCTTTCTTT. Drawing the rest from reference TRBV13 and TRBJ1-1, the complete variable domain is AAGVIQSPRHLIKEKRETATLKCYPIPRHDTVYWYQQGPGQDPQFLISFYEKMQSDKGSIPDRFSAQQFSDYHSELNMSSLELGDSALYFCASSLGGAGTEAFFGQGTRLTVV.

CDR3 nucleotide sequence: TGCAGTGCTAAGACTAGCGGCCAAGAGACCCAGTACTTC. Amino acids: CSAKTSGQETQYF. V and J are TRBV20-1 and TRBJ2-7; 9 nucleotides match TRBD2. The end of the DNA fits TRBJ2-5 better, so the J call may be wrong. This CDR3 is 13 amino acids long. Germline CDR1 DFQATT, CDR2 SNEGSKA (reference sequence).

This clonotype was seen many times. This chain links TRBV6-5 with TRBJ1-2; 7 bases map to TRBD1. J lost 4 bases, V lost 5 bases, and 7 bases had no gene match. Germline V lookup: CDR1 MNHEY, CDR2 SVGAGI. This CDR3 has 14 amino acids. Here the CDR3 reads CASSRRTGLYGYTF. The CDR3 DNA follows: TGTGCCAGCAGTCGTCGGACAGGCCTCTATGGCTACACCTTC.

V is TRBV2 and J is TRBJ2-5, with D possibly being TRBD2 (5 bases). The germline V and J ends were trimmed by 3 bases and 9 bases, with 17 bases remaining between them. CDR1 is SNHLY and CDR2 is FYNNEI in the germline V gene. There are 14 residues in the CDR3. Here the CDR3 reads CASSDGPGRRSQYF. In nucleotides, the CDR3 is TGTGCCAGCAGTGATGGGCCAGGCCGGAGGTCCCAGTACTTC.

This clonotype was recorded many times. The chain recombines TRBV24-1 with TRBJ1-4, with 10 positions matching TRBD1. The CDR3 extends over 16 amino acids. CDR1 is KGHDR, CDR2 SFDVKD, per germline. The V gene end was trimmed by 3 bases and the J gene end by 7 bases; junction bases not matched to a gene: 7. The CDR3 DNA sequence: TGTGCCACCAGTGATGCCCGGGACAGGGGATTTGAAAAACTGTTTTTT. Its translation: CATSDARDRGFEKLFF.

The chain combines TRBV6-5 with TRBJ1-1; TRBD1 might be the D (5 bases). Germline lookup yields CDR1 MNHEY and CDR2 SVGAGI. The CDR3 covers 15 residues. V gave up 5 bases and J gave up 6 bases, with 19 bases separating them. The CDR3 region is CASSHPGQGGSEAFF. As DNA, the CDR3 is TGTGCCAGCAGTCACCCGGGGCAGGGAGGATCTGAAGCTTTCTTT.

The chain is built from TRBV7-6 and TRBJ2-7, with TRBD2 matching 13 bases. The length of the CDR3 is 18 residues. Germline V gene data show CDR1 as SGHVS and CDR2 as FNYEAQ. V was pared by 2 bases and J by 7 bases, with 14 bases of the junction left unmatched. Here the CDR3 reads CASSLQTPGLAGLREQYF. The CDR3 coding sequence is TGTGCCAGCAGCTTACAAACTCCGGGACTAGCGGGGTTGAGAGAGCAGTACTTC.

This clonotype was seen a handful of times. V usage is TRBV25-1 and J usage is TRBJ1-2; D gene ambiguous. The V gene's germline CDR1 is MGHDK and CDR2 SYGVNS. The V end lost 1 base, the J end lost 6 bases, and 9 bases lay between the germline ends. The CDR3 spans 13 residues. The CDR3 coding sequence is TGTGCCAGCAGTGAATCAAAATTTCATGGCTACACCTTC. It specifies CASSESKFHGYTF.

This chain uses TRBV15 with TRBJ1-5; D is unclear. Deletions cut 6 bases from V and 7 bases from J, with 13 bases between. The V gene's germline CDR1 is LNHNV and CDR2 YYDKDF (reference sequence). The CDR3 runs 13 residues. CDR3 amino acids: CATSLQAGQPQHF. The CDR3 region has the DNA TGTGCCACCAGTCTCCAAGCCGGGCAGCCCCAGCATTTT.

This rearrangement joins TRBV20-1 to TRBJ2-5, with TRBD2 identical over 9 bases. CDR3 length: 16 amino acids. After removal of 3 bases from V and 0 bases from J, the junction contained 8 bases not matched to a gene. The germline V gene has CDR1 DFQATT and CDR2 SNEGSKA (reference sequence). The CDR3 DNA follows: TGCAGTGCTAGTGCTAGCGGGAAGGGGTACCAAGAGACCCAGTACTTC. Translation: CSASASGKGYQETQYF.

This chain connects TRBV15 to TRBJ1-1; D possibly corresponds to TRBD1 (5 bases). CDR3 length: 16 residues. Trimming removed 2 bases at V and 4 bases at J, with 17 bases between. Germline values: CDR1 LNHNV, CDR2 YYDKDF (reference sequence). The CDR3 is CATSRSKNGGGTEAFF. As DNA, the CDR3 is TGTGCCACCAGCAGAAGCAAGAACGGTGGGGGCACTGAAGCTTTCTTT.

This clonotype was observed at least ten times. This chain uses TRBV6-5 with TRBJ2-7; no clear D. Trimming removed 4 bases from V and 2 bases from J, with 12 bases in between. This CDR3 has 14 amino acids. Germline values: CDR1 MNHEY, CDR2 SVGAGI. CDR3 bases: TGTGCCAGCAGTTCTCAGAGGACCGCCTACGAGCAGTACTTC. This sequence encodes CASSSQRTAYEQYF.

Ten or more counts support this clonotype. The rearrangement links TRBV19 to TRBJ1-2; TRBD1 might be the D (6 bases). Trimming removed 8 bases from V and 4 bases from J, with 11 bases in between. Germline V gene sequence: CDR1 LNHDA, CDR2 SQIVND (reference sequence). The CDR3 totals 12 residues. CDR3 coding DNA: TGTGCCAGTTCTGACAGGTTCTATGGCTACACCTTC. Its protein product is CASSDRFYGYTF.

The J gene is TRBJ2-7, the V gene TRBV7-9; TRBD2 agrees at 13 bases. CDR3 size: 16 residues. From germline, CDR1 is SEHNR and CDR2 FQNEAQ (reference sequence). The V gene end was trimmed by 3 bases and the J gene end by 4 bases; junction bases not matched to a gene: 6. The CDR3 is CASSFPGLAGEYEQYF. As DNA, the CDR3 is TGTGCCAGCAGCTTCCCCGGACTAGCGGGGGAATACGAGCAGTACTTC. The whole variable domain, remainder taken from reference TRBV7-9 and TRBJ2-7, is DTGVSQNPRHKITKRGQNVTFRCDPISEHNRLYWYRQTLGQGPEFLTYFQNEAQLEKSRLLSDRFSAERPKGSFSTLEIQRTEQGDSAMYLCASSFPGLAGEYEQYFGPGTRLTVT.

Worth noting for this clonotype: Because the CDR3's place on the DNA is in doubt, the DNA is left out and the CDR3 is given as listed by TCRdb. This chain connects TRBV13 to TRBJ1-1. Counting both end residues, the CDR3 totals 17 amino acids. Germline CDR1 is PRHDT and CDR2 is FYEKMQ (reference sequence). CDR3 loop: CDSGFYICSASVTEAFF.

This clonotype was seen more than once but under ten times. The chain is built from TRBV7-9 and TRBJ2-1; TRBD2 matches 7 bases. After removal of 0 bases from V and 7 bases from J, the junction contained 3 bases not matched to a gene. This CDR3 region has 14 residues. Germline assignment: CDR1 SEHNR and CDR2 FQNEAQ (reference sequence). The CDR3 sequence: CASSLAGGNNEQFF. The CDR3 DNA reads TGTGCCAGCAGCTTAGCGGGAGGGAATAATGAGCAGTTCTTC.

This chain uses TRBV25-1 with TRBJ1-2, with D possibly TRBD1 on 6 matching bases. This CDR3 has 15 residues. Germline V gives CDR1 MGHDK, CDR2 SYGVNS. The ends were cut back, 3 bases at V and 5 bases at J, with 16 bases in the middle. The chain's CDR3 is CASSDSPTGLYGYTF. DNA for the CDR3: TGTGCCAGCAGTGACTCCCCTACAGGGTTATATGGCTACACCTTC.